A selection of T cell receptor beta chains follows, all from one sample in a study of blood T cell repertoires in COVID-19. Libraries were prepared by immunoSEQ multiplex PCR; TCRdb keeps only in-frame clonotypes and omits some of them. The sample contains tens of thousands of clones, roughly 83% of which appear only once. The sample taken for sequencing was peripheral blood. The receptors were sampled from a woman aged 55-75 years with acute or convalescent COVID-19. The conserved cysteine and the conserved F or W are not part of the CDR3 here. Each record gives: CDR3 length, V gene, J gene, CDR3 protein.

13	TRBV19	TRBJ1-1	ASSSSRGRWPEAF
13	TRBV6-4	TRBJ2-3	ASRKRAGGTDTQY
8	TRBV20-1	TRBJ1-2	SGRGYGYT
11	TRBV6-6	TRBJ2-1	ASMNGGNNEQF
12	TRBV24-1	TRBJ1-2	ATSDLKGQGGYT
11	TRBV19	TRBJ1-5	ASRGRAGQPQH
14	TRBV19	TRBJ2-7	ASSIFGGSASYEQY
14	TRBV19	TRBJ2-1	ASSSRTSGSIYAQF
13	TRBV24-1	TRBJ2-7	ATSDRTGPPYEQY
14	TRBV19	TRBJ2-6	ASSYAPQTGTVVLT
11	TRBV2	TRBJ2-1	ASRRTEPNEQF
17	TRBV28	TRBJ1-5	ASSIGAGQGRTSRQPQH
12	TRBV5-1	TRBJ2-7	ASSFGTGAREQY
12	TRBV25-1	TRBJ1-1	ASSAQGHGTEAF
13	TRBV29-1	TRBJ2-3	SVRLAGAEGNTQY
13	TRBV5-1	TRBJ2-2	ASSISGKNTGELF
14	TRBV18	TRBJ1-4	ASSPPTGFKNEKLF
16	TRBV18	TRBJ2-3	ASSPPLLSGPSTDTQY
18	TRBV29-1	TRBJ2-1	SVTLLFGTSGRSSYNEQF
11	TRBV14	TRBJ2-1	ASSQVQYNEQF
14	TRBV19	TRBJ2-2	ASSKGLAGTTGELF
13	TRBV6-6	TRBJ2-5	ASRGTSGGQETQY
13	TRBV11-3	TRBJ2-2	ASSLRIRGSGELF
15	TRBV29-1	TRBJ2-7	SVTGTSGRYTAVEQY
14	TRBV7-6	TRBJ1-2	ASSLLTGLLRDGYT
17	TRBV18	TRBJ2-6	ASSRLAGARSSGANVLT
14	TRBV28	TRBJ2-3	ASSLFRGGITDTQY
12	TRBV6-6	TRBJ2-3	ASRTGRRTDTQY
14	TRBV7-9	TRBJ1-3	ASSKRDRPSGNTIY
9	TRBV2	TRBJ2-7	ASREVYEQY
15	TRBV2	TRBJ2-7	ASSEPTSRRGGYEQY
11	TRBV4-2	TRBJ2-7	ASSQAVGSEQY
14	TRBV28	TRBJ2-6	ASRTPAQLGANVLT